These 10 T cell receptor beta chains were sequenced from one sample in a study of read filtering for tumor transcriptome and immune sequencing. This library used approximately 370 ng RNA and molecular barcoded adaptors spanning alpha/delta and beta/gamma chains. MiXCR was run by TCRdb on the reads, yielding one entry per CDR3 protein. The sample records roughly 90,000 distinct CDR3 sequences, 20% to 25% being singletons. Sequenced input: a population of CD138-negative cells sorted from bone marrow. The receptor set was obtained from a donor at least 40 years old with multiple myeloma.

V gene TRBV2 combines with J gene TRBJ1-1, with D possibly being TRBD1 (6 bases). V shed 8 bases and J shed 0 bases, with 10 bases lying between them. The CDR3 has 13 residues. Germline values: CDR1 SNHLY, CDR2 FYNNEI. In nucleotides, the CDR3 is TGTGCCAGCGATCAGGGGATGAACACTGAAGCTTTCTTT. Protein sequence: CASDQGMNTEAFF.

In this sample, this clonotype turned up many times. The CDR3 spells CASSHLLGGFTDTQYF. For the CDR3, the DNA is TGCGCCAGCAGCCACCTCTTGGGGGGCTTTACAGATACGCAGTATTTT. The rearrangement joins TRBV4-1 to TRBJ2-3; either TRBD1 or TRBD2 may fit D (6 bases each). From germline, CDR1 is MGHRA and CDR2 YSYEKL. With 3 bases removed from V and 3 bases from J, the gap between germline ends came to 16 bases. The CDR3 has 16 residues.

Ten or more counts support this clonotype. The chain combines TRBV24-1 with TRBJ2-7; no clear D gene. The CDR3 runs to 11 residues. Germline CDR1 KGHDR, CDR2 SFDVKD. The V end was cut by 4 bases, the J end by 7 bases, with 7 bases between. As DNA, the CDR3 is TGTGCCACCAGTGACTTGAGGGAGCAGTACTTC. The encoded protein is CATSDLREQYF.

Details on this clonotype: A much larger clone lies one base from this, so it may be a read error. This CDR3 fails to terminate in the conserved phenylalanine or tryptophan, so it likely reflects a read error. The V gene is TRBV11-2, the J gene TRBJ2-3, with D possibly matching TRBD1 (6 bases). The germline V gene has CDR1 SGHAT and CDR2 FQNNGV. CDR3 length equals 13 residues. The V gene lost 4 bases and the J gene lost 6 bases, with 11 bases spanning the gap. This chain's CDR3 is CASSSQGYDTQYL. The CDR3 DNA reads TGTGCCAGCAGCTCCCAGGGGTACGATACGCAGTATTTA.

This clonotype was detected ten times or more. It is unclear where the CDR3 begins or ends on the DNA, so no DNA is shown, and the CDR3 is as TCRdb lists it. This CDR3 reads CASSSSDRISPLHF. The chain employs TRBV28 and TRBJ1-6; the DNA was not compared with TRBD1, the D call given in the table. The CDR3 has 14 amino acids, counting both end residues. Germline loops: CDR1 MDHEN, CDR2 SYDVKM.

This clonotype has only one observation. A single base separates this from a much larger clone, so it may be a read error. The chain uses TRBV7-9 and TRBJ2-7; D ambiguous. This CDR3 comprises 12 residues. Germline V gives CDR1 SEHNR, CDR2 FQNEAQ (reference sequence). CDR3 nucleotide sequence: TGTGCCAGCAGCTTTTGGCCCCACGAGCAGCACTTC. This gives the protein CASSFWPHEQHF.

The sample holds many counts of this clonotype. The chain employs TRBV28 and TRBJ2-7; D is tentatively TRBD1 or TRBD2 (5 bases each). Trimming took off 6 bases at V and 0 bases at J, with 15 bases between the two ends. The CDR3 covers 15 residues. Germline V gives CDR1 MDHEN, CDR2 SYDVKM. For the CDR3, the DNA is TGTGCCAGCAGCCCCGGGACGGCGAGCTCCTACGAGCAGTACTTC. Translation: CASSPGTASSYEQYF.

A remark on this clonotype: Possible read error: a much larger clone is one base away. The CDR3: CASKGQEAGGQPQHF. The CDR3 DNA follows: TGTGCCAGCAAAGGACAGGAGGCGGGAGGTCAGCCCCAGCATTTT. The chain links TRBV2 to TRBJ1-5, with TRBD1 identical over 7 bases. The ends lost 7 bases at V and 6 bases at J; junction bases unmatched: 12. Germline V CDR1 and CDR2: SNHLY, FYNNEI. The CDR3 consists of 15 residues.

This clonotype turned up a few times. V gene TRBV5-4 combines with J gene TRBJ1-4; D is uncertain. CDR1 is SGHNT and CDR2 is YYREEE in the germline V gene (reference sequence). V was trimmed by 4 bases and J by 5 bases, leaving 12 bases between them. This CDR3 comprises 14 residues. CDR3 residues: CASSPGRENEKLFF. In nucleotides, the CDR3 is TGTGCCAGCAGCCCCGGACGGGAAAATGAAAAACTGTTTTTT.

The chain's CDR3 is CSVAGGRTYEQYF. The CDR3 nucleotides are TGCAGCGTTGCAGGGGGCAGGACCTACGAGCAGTACTTC. This chain connects TRBV29-1 to TRBJ2-7; 8 bases are shared with TRBD1. CDR3 length equals 13 residues. In germline, CDR1 is SQVTM, CDR2 ANQGSEA. V shed 4 bases, J shed 2 bases, and the junction held 4 bases outside the gene matches.